The next 12 T cell receptor beta chains were all read from a single sample in a study of human T cells and chemical hapten exposure. It was from unfractionated whole blood that total RNA was extracted. The library labeled individual cDNA molecules by adding unique molecular identifiers to them. TCRdb called the reads again in MiXCR, with one record for every CDR3 protein. This table holds about 3,100 distinct CDR3 sequences, roughly 45% found once. The specimen sequenced was whole blood. The receptors here all came from a human donor who had alopecia or was a healthy volunteer (not recorded which). Some clones in this sample may be carry-over from other donors' samples. This table probably holds off-target reads from a library built for another chain.

The chain carries TRBV28 and TRBJ2-5; maybe TRBD1 (5 bases). The CDR3 has 13 residues. CDR1 is MDHEN, CDR2 SYDVKM, per germline. The V gene lost 4 bases and the J gene lost 5 bases, with 11 bases spanning the gap. DNA for the CDR3: TGTGCCAGCAGTTCTGACAGACCGGAGACCCAGTACTTC. Amino acids: CASSSDRPETQYF.

The rearrangement links TRBV10-3 to TRBJ2-3, with 10 bases fitting TRBD2. This CDR3 has 12 residues. CDR1 is ENHRY, CDR2 SYGVKD, per germline. Losses at the gene ends were 10 bases for V and 4 bases for J; bases not matched to a gene: 2. CDR3 in amino acids: CATGTSADTQYF. The DNA for the CDR3 is TGTGCCACGGGGACTAGCGCAGATACGCAGTATTTT.

The chain recombines TRBV10-3 with TRBJ2-7; possibly TRBD1 for D (5 bases). V lost 4 bases to trimming and J lost 6 bases, with 10 bases between them. The CDR3 spans 12 residues. Germline assignment: CDR1 ENHRY and CDR2 SYGVKD. CDR3 nucleotides: TGTGCCATCAGTGTGCAGGGCCTCGAGCAGTACTTC. Its translation is CAISVQGLEQYF.

This clonotype was seen a handful of times. The CDR3 DNA sequence: TGTGCCAGCTCACCCCTCATCCCGGGACAGGGAAGGAATGAGCAGTTCTTC. It specifies CASSPLIPGQGRNEQFF. The chain uses TRBV18 and TRBJ2-1, with TRBD1 matching 9 bases. With V trimmed by 3 bases and J by 7 bases, 13 bases remained unmatched. This CDR3 has 17 residues. Germline lookup yields CDR1 KGHSH and CDR2 LQKENI.

The chain has TRBV12-3 or TRBV12-4 and TRBJ2-1; TRBD1 is a possible D gene (5 bases). Trimming took 0 bases from V and 5 from J, leaving 8 bases between them. CDR3 size: 14 residues. CDR3 DNA: TGTGCCAGCAGTTTAGCGGGGCACAACAATGAGCAGTTCTTC. Protein product: CASSLAGHNNEQFF.

The V gene is TRBV28, the J gene TRBJ2-3; D unresolved. With 2 bases removed from V and 1 base from J, the gap between germline ends came to 13 bases. Germline CDR1 is MDHEN and CDR2 is SYDVKM. The length of the CDR3 is 16 residues. CDR3 in DNA: TGTGCCAGCAGTTTAGGGCTAGAGTGGCGCACAGATACGCAGTATTTT. It specifies CASSLGLEWRTDTQYF.

The chain has TRBV12-3 or TRBV12-4 and TRBJ2-4; D could derive from TRBD1 or TRBD2 (5 bases each). Deletions cut 5 bases from V and 9 bases from J, with 14 bases between. This CDR3 has 13 residues. The chain's CDR3 is CASSTGTSGIQYF. The DNA of the CDR3 is TGTGCCAGCAGTACCGGGACCTCTGGCATTCAGTACTTC.

The V and J genes are TRBV7-9 and TRBJ2-1, with D unresolved. This CDR3 has 14 amino acids. CDR1 and CDR2 from the germline V gene are SEHNR and FQNEAQ (reference sequence). V shed 5 bases and J shed 2 bases, with 10 bases lying between them. This CDR3 is CASSPSRAYNEQFF. DNA of the CDR3: TGTGCCAGCAGCCCCTCAAGGGCCTACAATGAGCAGTTCTTC.

This clonotype was seen only a few times. J is TRBJ2-5 and V is TRBV10-1; a weak D match, TRBD1 (6 bases). Between the trimmed V and J ends, which lost 4 bases and 1 base, there was a span of 13 bases. Per germline, CDR1 WNHNN and CDR2 SYGVQD (reference sequence). CDR3 length equals 15 residues. The CDR3 reads CASSVSGQPQETQYF. For the CDR3, the DNA is TGCGCCAGCAGTGTATCCGGACAGCCCCAAGAGACCCAGTACTTC.

The chain links TRBV18 to TRBJ2-1, with TRBD2 identical over 7 bases. The trim removed 2 bases at V and 8 bases at J, leaving 9 bases unmatched. Germline CDR1 and CDR2: KGHSH and LQKENI. The CDR3 sequence is 15 residues long. In DNA, the CDR3 is TGTGCCAGCTCACCAGGGGCAGGGAGGGTCGATGAGCAGTTCTTC. Translation: CASSPGAGRVDEQFF.

The chain combines TRBV5-4 with TRBJ2-5; D not certain. Trimming pared 0 bases from V and 1 base from J, leaving 7 bases between. This CDR3 is built from 14 residues. Germline V gives CDR1 SGHNT, CDR2 YYREEE (reference sequence). The CDR3 spells CASSLDTTQETQYF. The CDR3 DNA reads TGTGCCAGCAGCTTGGACACGACCCAAGAGACCCAGTACTTC.

The chain carries TRBV10-2 and TRBJ2-2; a weak D match, TRBD2 (5 bases). Looked up from germline, CDR1 is WSHSY and CDR2 is SAAADI. The CDR3 contains 13 residues. V shed 11 bases and J shed 3 bases, with 13 bases lying between them. CDR3 DNA sequence: TGCGCCTCAGGTTGGCGGGACACCGGGGAGCTGTTTTTT. Translation: CASGWRDTGELFF.